This T cell receptor beta chain was identified in a study of post-analysis software for immune sequencing data. General study results and limits: Batch-matched samples strongly co-clustered by F measure. Multiple sclerosis was associated with a significant reduction in normalized Chao1 diversity relative to controls.

To note about this clonotype: Its antigen is not identified. Germline is not matched at one junction end, which may reflect a read error.

Unique molecular identifiers tagged the TCR beta cDNA libraries. Each CDR3 protein gets one entry after TCRdb re-called the PCR reads with MiXCR. The data show some 500,000 distinct CDR3 sequences, 40% to 55% seen once. Material for sequencing was blood. The sequence came from a girl aged 5-17 years with multiple sclerosis.

The CDR3 reads CSARGDINEQSF. The CDR3 DNA is TGCAGTGCTAGGGGGGACATCAATGAGCAGTCCTTC. The rearrangement joins TRBV20-1 to TRBJ2-1; D may be TRBD1 (6 bases). The CDR3 runs 12 residues. In germline, CDR1 is DFQATT, CDR2 SNEGSKA (reference sequence).